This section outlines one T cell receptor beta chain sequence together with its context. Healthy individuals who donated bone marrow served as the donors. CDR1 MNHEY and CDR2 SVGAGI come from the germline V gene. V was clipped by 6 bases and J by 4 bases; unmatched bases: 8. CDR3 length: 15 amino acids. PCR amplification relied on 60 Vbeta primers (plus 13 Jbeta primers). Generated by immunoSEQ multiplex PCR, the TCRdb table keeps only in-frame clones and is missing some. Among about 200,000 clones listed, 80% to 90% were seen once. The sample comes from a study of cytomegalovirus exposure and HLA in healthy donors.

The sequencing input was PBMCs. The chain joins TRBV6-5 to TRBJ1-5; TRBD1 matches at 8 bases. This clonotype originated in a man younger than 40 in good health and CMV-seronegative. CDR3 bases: TGTGCCAGCAGAAAGGACAGGGAACGGAATCAGCCCCAGCATTTT. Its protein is CASRKDRERNQPQHF.